The present T cell receptor beta chain was sequenced within a study of regulatory T cells in long-lasting Graves disease. Time point in this sample: newly diagnosed GD, antithyroid drugs for less than 3 months. From RNA extracted from PBMCs, the TCR library was made. General study findings and limits: Persistent disease samples used TRBV28, TRBJ1-2 and TRBJ2-5 preferentially. Peripheral blood alone, not thyroid tissue, underwent study.

According to the study, TCR beta libraries were built with iRepertoire HTBI primers and CDR3-region Arm-PCR. In TCRdb, the multiplex PCR reads were re-called with MiXCR into one record per CDR3 protein. Of 440,000 or so distinct CDR3 sequences in the sample, 14% to 15% were seen once. In the case of this clonotype: What it recognizes is unknown. This may arise from a read error, as a much more abundant clone is one base away.

CDR3 length equals 13 residues. V lost 3 bases to trimming and J lost 4 bases, with 10 bases between them. The same sample was also used in a study of T cells in Graves' hyperthyroidism and ophthalmopathy. That investigation notes: Those patients with uncontrolled infection, other autoimmune disease, pregnancy or lactation were excluded. In simple terms, a model built on 13 V-J features told ophthalmopathy apart from stable hyperthyroidism.

The chain joins TRBV12-3 or TRBV12-4 to TRBJ2-7, with D hard to call. The source is a woman in her thirties with Graves disease. Sequencing was performed on peripheral blood mononuclear cells (PBMCs), taken at new diagnosis, from a patient treated with antithyroid drugs. CDR3 protein: CASSLDGKYEQYF. The CDR3 coding sequence is TGTGCCAGCAGTTTGGACGGAAAGTACGAGCAGTACTTC.